This TCR beta chain originates from a study of naive and memory T cell subsets. The study, taken as a whole, reports: TCR abundance followed a power law differing between naive and memory subsets.

Turning to this clonotype: What it recognizes is unknown.

The V gene end was trimmed by 1 base and the J gene end by 8 bases; junction bases not matched to a gene: 5. The CDR3 is made up of 14 amino acids. Germline CDR1 reads KGHSH; CDR2 reads LQKENI. Two oligonucleotides, mixed equimolar, formed the beta constant-region primer covering TRBC1 and TRBC2. The ligated cDNA underwent four PCR rounds using SP2 and nested alpha and beta constant-region primers. TCRdb re-called the UMI-ligation and nested PCR reads through MiXCR, storing one row per CDR3 protein. Counted here are about 90,000 distinct CDR3 sequences, around 6.5% occurring once; the ten biggest clones make up 1.5% to 2%. Cells stained for CD3, CD4, CD8, CD45RA, CD27 and viability were sorted into four CD45RA/CD27 subsets.

Sequencing was done on a sample of central memory CD4+ T cells from blood. This TCR derives from a human donor in good health. The chain has TRBV18 and TRBJ2-1, with TRBD1 matching over 7 bases. The CDR3 DNA reads as TGTGCCAGCTCACCACAGGGGGCAGAATATGAGCAGTTCTTC. The encoded protein is CASSPQGAEYEQFF.